These 31 T cell receptor beta chains came from one sample sequenced in a study of CD4 T cells in relation to SARS-CoV-2 and coronaviruses. Only in-frame clones appear in the TCRdb table, and some are missing; sequencing was by immunoSEQ multiplex PCR. This table has some 11,000 clones, about 87% appearing once. The material sequenced was naive CD4+ T cells from PBMCs. Subset defined: naive CD4+ T cells isolated by negative enrichment. The receptors derive from an adult with COVID-19.

A word on this clone: A junction end diverges from the germline sequence, so it may reflect a read error. V usage is TRBV7-7 and J usage is TRBJ2-1, with D perhaps TRBD1 (6 bases). Germline assignment: CDR1 SSHAT and CDR2 FNYEAQ (reference sequence). The CDR3 extends over 15 amino acids. The CDR3 DNA reads TGTGCTAGCAGCTTAGTACAGGGTGCCCTCAATGAGCAGTTCTTC. This encodes CASSLVQGALNEQFF.

J is TRBJ2-7 and V is TRBV27; 7 nucleotides line up with TRBD2. Per germline, CDR1 MNHEY and CDR2 SMNVEV (reference sequence). The CDR3 is made up of 14 amino acids. The J segment lost 4 bases and the V segment lost 3 bases, leaving 6 bases of the junction unmatched. This CDR3 reads CASSLLSGGYEQYF. The CDR3 DNA reads as TGTGCCAGCAGTTTGCTCTCGGGAGGATACGAGCAGTACTTC.

The J gene is TRBJ2-7, the V gene TRBV29-1, with 10 nucleotides matching TRBD1. The CDR3 is made up of 13 amino acids. With V trimmed by 4 bases and J by 3 bases, 3 bases remained unmatched. Germline values: CDR1 SQVTM, CDR2 ANQGSEA. The CDR3 DNA sequence: TGCAGCGTTGGCGGACAGGGGGACTACGAGCAGTACTTC. It yields the protein CSVGGQGDYEQYF.

The rearrangement joins TRBV27 to TRBJ2-1, with D possibly TRBD2 on 6 matching bases. Deletions cut 8 bases from V and 2 bases from J, with 10 bases between. CDR1 and CDR2 (germline): MNHEY, SMNVEV (reference sequence). CDR3 length: 13 residues. CDR3 DNA: TGTGCCAGCGTTGGAGGGGCCTACAATGAGCAGTTCTTC. Protein product: CASVGGAYNEQFF.

This chain links TRBV6-5 with TRBJ2-7, with 8 bases matching TRBD1. Germline lookup yields CDR1 MNHEY and CDR2 SVGAGI. V shed 6 bases and J 5 bases; nucleotides not matched to a gene: 6. This CDR3 has 13 residues. The CDR3 protein is CASRDDRGHEQYF. Written as DNA, the CDR3 is TGTGCCAGCAGGGACGACAGGGGTCACGAGCAGTACTTC.

This chain uses TRBV20-1 with TRBJ2-1; 11 nucleotides align to TRBD2. This CDR3 region has 14 residues. Trimming at V came to 3 bases and at J to 10 bases, leaving 8 bases not matched to a gene. Germline CDR1 DFQATT, CDR2 SNEGSKA (reference sequence). The CDR3 sequence: CSASELAGVGEQFF. The DNA for the CDR3 is TGCAGTGCTAGTGAACTAGCGGGGGTGGGAGAGCAGTTCTTC.

The rearrangement joins TRBV2 to TRBJ2-5; 11 bases fit TRBD2. Looked up from germline, CDR1 is SNHLY and CDR2 is FYNNEI. The CDR3 is 16 amino acids. Losses at the gene ends were 6 bases for V and 1 base for J; bases not matched to a gene: 7. The CDR3 region is CASRMTSGAPQETQYF. In DNA, the CDR3 is TGTGCCAGCAGGATGACTAGCGGGGCGCCCCAAGAGACCCAGTACTTC.

The chain uses TRBV27 and TRBJ2-2, with 7 bases that match TRBD2. The CDR3 consists of 18 residues. Germline V gene lookup returns CDR1 MNHEY and CDR2 SMNVEV (reference sequence). The trim removed 3 bases at V and 4 bases at J, leaving 14 bases unmatched. CDR3 in amino acids: CASSFLTGREGTTGELFF. Written as DNA, the CDR3 is TGTGCCAGCAGTTTTCTTACGGGTAGGGAGGGGACCACCGGGGAGCTGTTTTTT.

The chain uses TRBV7-9 and TRBJ1-1; possible D gene TRBD1, 5 bases. The CDR3 has 15 residues. CDR1 is SEHNR and CDR2 is FQNEAQ in the germline V gene (reference sequence). Trimming pared 5 bases from V and 4 bases from J, leaving 17 bases between. The chain's CDR3 is CASSHLTGRGTEAFF. CDR3 sequence (DNA): TGTGCCAGCAGCCATCTAACAGGACGGGGCACTGAAGCTTTCTTT.

CDR3 loop: CSVEGGAADYNEQFF. As DNA, the CDR3 is TGCAGCGTTGAGGGGGGGGCTGCTGACTACAATGAGCAGTTCTTC. The chain carries TRBV29-1 and TRBJ2-1; the D gene is possibly TRBD2 (7 bases). CDR3 length equals 15 residues. V was pared by 3 bases and J by 3 bases, with 15 bases between. Germline CDR1 and CDR2: SQVTM and ANQGSEA.

This clone was recorded a few times. This chain uses TRBV7-8 with TRBJ2-7; 11 bases align to TRBD1. The CDR3 is 13 residues long. V was pared by 5 bases and J by 4 bases, with 1 base of the junction left unmatched. The V gene's germline CDR1 is SGHVS and CDR2 FQNEAQ. The CDR3 spells CASSGDRGYEQYF. CDR3 nucleotides: TGTGCCAGCAGCGGGGACAGGGGGTACGAGCAGTACTTC.

This sequence joins TRBV6-6 and TRBJ2-6; D is ambiguous. V was clipped by 7 bases and J by 0 bases, with 10 bases between them. This CDR3 region has 15 residues. Looked up from germline, CDR1 is MNHNY and CDR2 is SVGAGI (reference sequence). Here the CDR3 DNA reads TGTGCCAGCACCTACGGCAGCTCTGGGGCCAACGTCCTGACTTTC. Translation gives CASTYGSSGANVLTF.

V is TRBV7-9 and J is TRBJ1-3; 9 nucleotides agree with TRBD1. CDR1 is SEHNR and CDR2 is FQNEAQ in the germline V gene (reference sequence). This CDR3 has 14 amino acids. With 5 bases clipped from V and 7 bases from J, the junction kept 6 bases outside the gene matches. The CDR3 region has the DNA TGTGCCAGCAGCCCGAGGACAGGGGAGAACACCATATATTTT. Its translation is CASSPRTGENTIYF.

This sequence joins TRBV19 and TRBJ2-2, with D tentatively TRBD1 or TRBD2 (5 bases each). The CDR3 runs 16 residues. Germline V gene sequence: CDR1 LNHDA, CDR2 SQIVND (reference sequence). V was pared by 5 bases and J by 3 bases, with 16 bases between. The CDR3 loop is CASSPRGDHYTGELFF. The CDR3 DNA is TGTGCCAGTAGTCCGAGGGGAGACCACTACACCGGGGAGCTGTTTTTT.

The rearrangement links TRBV7-2 to TRBJ2-2; perhaps TRBD2 as D (5 bases). The CDR3 runs 15 residues. The germline V gene encodes CDR1 SGHTA and CDR2 FQGNSA. The V end was cut by 5 bases, the J end by 7 bases, with 17 bases between. In DNA, the CDR3 is TGTGCCAGCAGCCGCGCAACCGGGGTGAGCGGGGAGCTGTTTTTT. Its translation is CASSRATGVSGELFF.

This chain links TRBV27 with TRBJ2-1; D ambiguous. Germline assignment: CDR1 MNHEY and CDR2 SMNVEV (reference sequence). Deletions cut 5 bases from V and 3 bases from J, with 11 bases between. The CDR3 has 14 amino acids. The CDR3 protein is CASSPPPNYNEQFF. The DNA for the CDR3 is TGTGCCAGCAGTCCCCCCCCAAACTACAATGAGCAGTTCTTC.

The V and J genes are TRBV6-4 and TRBJ1-6; D gene unclear. V was pared by 3 bases and J by 6 bases, with 9 bases between. CDR1 and CDR2 (germline): MRHNA, SNTAGT. The CDR3 consists of 14 residues. The CDR3 bases are TGTGCCAGCAGTGAATTCACCTTTAATTCACCCCTCCACTTT. It encodes CASSEFTFNSPLHF.

The chain is built from TRBV9 and TRBJ2-1; no clear D gene. This CDR3 comprises 12 residues. Germline CDR1 and CDR2: SGDLS and YYNGEE. V was cut by 3 bases and J by 8 bases, with 9 bases left in between. The CDR3 region is CASSANIYEQFF. In DNA form, the CDR3 reads TGTGCCAGCAGCGCGAACATCTATGAGCAGTTCTTC.

The chain links TRBV7-9 to TRBJ2-5; D is possibly TRBD1 (5 bases). Germline V lookup: CDR1 SEHNR, CDR2 FQNEAQ (reference sequence). The CDR3 runs to 14 residues. Trimming left V 1 base short and J 2 bases short, with 8 bases between. The CDR3, as DNA: TGTGCCAGCAGCTTAGGACAGAGTCAAGAGACCCAGTACTTC. Translated: CASSLGQSQETQYF. Filled out from reference TRBV7-9 and TRBJ2-5, the complete variable domain reads DTGVSQNPRHKITKRGQNVTFRCDPISEHNRLYWYRQTLGQGPEFLTYFQNEAQLEKSRLLSDRFSAERPKGSFSTLEIQRTEQGDSAMYLCASSLGQSQETQYFGPGTRLLVL.

The V and J genes are TRBV7-8 and TRBJ2-1, with 9 bases matching TRBD2. Germline CDR1 is SGHVS and CDR2 is FQNEAQ. With 5 bases clipped from V and 9 bases from J, the junction kept 14 bases outside the gene matches. CDR3 size: 16 residues. CDR3 DNA sequence: TGTGCCAGCAGCCCCCGAGCGAGCGGGGGGTCCGGTGAGCAGTTCTTC. It encodes CASSPRASGGSGEQFF.

The J gene is TRBJ2-7, the V gene TRBV7-2, with TRBD1 identical over 7 bases. Germline V CDR1 and CDR2: SGHTA, FQGNSA. CDR3 length equals 15 residues. The J segment lost 6 bases and the V segment lost 1 base, leaving 9 bases of the junction unmatched. CDR3 nucleotides: TGTGCCAGCAGCTTAGTGAGGACAGGAGAAGGCGAGCAGTACTTC. Its protein is CASSLVRTGEGEQYF.

This clone was counted only a few times. The J gene is TRBJ2-2, the V gene TRBV2; D tentatively reads TRBD1 or TRBD2 (5 bases each). Germline values: CDR1 SNHLY, CDR2 FYNNEI. The CDR3 runs 15 residues. The V gene lost 7 bases and the J gene lost 0 bases, with 12 bases spanning the gap. The CDR3 sequence: CASTPGTANTGELFF. In DNA, the CDR3 is TGTGCCAGCACCCCCGGGACCGCGAACACCGGGGAGCTGTTTTTT.

V is TRBV9 and J is TRBJ2-1; 11 nucleotides match TRBD1. The length of the CDR3 is 16 residues. The ends lost 2 bases at V and 2 bases at J; junction bases unmatched: 3. CDR1 SGDLS and CDR2 YYNGEE come from the germline V gene. The CDR3 sequence is CASSVGTGGAYNEQFF. DNA for the CDR3: TGTGCCAGCAGCGTCGGGACAGGGGGGGCCTACAATGAGCAGTTCTTC.

The chain has TRBV5-1 and TRBJ2-5; D call uncertain. Trimming removed 1 base from V and 1 base from J, with 8 bases in between. CDR3 length: 14 residues. CDR1 is SGHRS and CDR2 is YFSETQ in the germline V gene. This CDR3 is CASSLRASQETQYF. The DNA for the CDR3 is TGCGCCAGCAGCTTGAGGGCTTCCCAAGAGACCCAGTACTTC. The full variable domain, in which reference TRBV5-1 and TRBJ2-5 provide the parts outside the CDR3, is KAGVTQTPRYLIKTRGQQVTLSCSPISGHRSVSWYQQTPGQGLQFLFEYFSETQRNKGNFPGRFSGRQFSNSRSEMNVSTLELGDSALYLCASSLRASQETQYFGPGTRLLVL.

The chain is built from TRBV10-3 and TRBJ1-5, with unresolved D. CDR1 and CDR2 (germline): ENHRY, SYGVKD. CDR3 length equals 13 residues. V was clipped by 3 bases and J by 9 bases, with 12 bases between them. CDR3 sequence reads: CAISDVPGAPQHF. The CDR3, as DNA: TGTGCCATCAGTGACGTACCCGGAGCGCCCCAGCATTTT.

The rearrangement uses TRBV6-2 or TRBV6-3 and TRBJ1-1; D not certain. Germline V lookup: CDR1 MNHEY, CDR2 SVGEGT. Trimming removed 0 bases from V and 4 bases from J, with 15 bases in between. The CDR3 runs to 16 residues. Here the CDR3 DNA reads TGTGCCAGCAGTTACTCGACTCGGCAACTGGGCACTGAAGCTTTCTTT. Translating gives CASSYSTRQLGTEAFF.

This clone has a single count. V gene TRBV5-1 combines with J gene TRBJ2-1, with a possible D match to TRBD2 (6 bases). Trimming took 1 base from V and 5 from J, leaving 10 bases between them. CDR1 SGHRS and CDR2 YFSETQ come from the germline V gene. The CDR3 totals 14 residues. DNA of the CDR3: TGCGCCAGCAGCTTGCGAGGAGGGGACAATGAGCAGTTCTTC. Protein: CASSLRGGDNEQFF.

The CDR3 spells CASKEGASTEAFF. CDR3 DNA: TGTGCCAGCAAAGAGGGGGCTTCTACTGAAGCTTTCTTT. The chain is built from TRBV25-1 and TRBJ1-1; 7 nucleotides agree with TRBD1. Trimming cost V 7 bases and J 5 bases; bases outside gene matches: 7. This CDR3 is 13 amino acids long. Germline V gene lookup returns CDR1 MGHDK and CDR2 SYGVNS.

J is TRBJ1-5 and V is TRBV6-5; possible D gene TRBD1, 6 bases. Germline lookup yields CDR1 MNHEY and CDR2 SVGAGI. Trimming stripped 6 bases from V and 2 bases from J, with 8 bases between. CDR3 length: 13 residues. The CDR3 sequence is CASSSGGNQPQHF. The CDR3 DNA reads TGTGCCAGCAGCTCAGGGGGCAATCAGCCCCAGCATTTT.

There are a few counts of this clone. J is TRBJ1-2 and V is TRBV10-3, with no clear D. The CDR3 contains 13 residues. V was clipped by 8 bases and J by 4 bases, with 14 bases between them. Germline V gene data show CDR1 as ENHRY and CDR2 as SYGVKD. The DNA of the CDR3 is TGTGCCATCCTTGGGCCAAAGGGCTATGGCTACACCTTC. It is translated as CAILGPKGYGYTF.

This chain connects TRBV5-1 to TRBJ2-7, with 7 nucleotides matching TRBD2. V shed 6 bases and J 0 bases; nucleotides not matched to a gene: 12. CDR1 is SGHRS, CDR2 YFSETQ, per germline. This CDR3 region has 16 residues. The DNA of the CDR3 is TGCGCCAGCAACATTGGCCCCAGCGGGACCTCCTACGAGCAGTACTTC. Translated, it gives CASNIGPSGTSYEQYF.